The source of this T cell receptor beta chain is a study of immune evolution from preneoplasia to lung adenocarcinoma (dated by TCRdb to the early 2020s). With respect to the entire study: HLA loss of heterozygosity was found in around 7% of AIS, about 16% of MIA and more than 25% of ADC lesions, and in no AAH lesions. Immune contexture across lung adenocarcinoma precursors and invasive adenocarcinoma was profiled using immune gene expression, TCR sequencing and multiplex immunofluorescence. Resected precursor lesions (AAH, AIS, MIA) and invasive adenocarcinomas were compared against paired morphologically normal lung tissue. The sample size depended on which specimens were available, not on a prior power calculation. The immune data were integrated with whole exome sequencing and methylation data obtained from the same cohort of nodules. The overall cohort comprised about 57 patients with pulmonary nodules who underwent surgical resection. TCR sequencing data were obtained from more than 45 patients. The study reported that under 110 samples were used for TCR sequencing. POLYSOLVER was used to infer class I HLA alleles from exome data, and LOHHLA was used to detect allele-specific HLA loss. Results and caveats for the whole study, not just this receptor: Normal lung had the highest top T cell clone frequencies, and these frequencies appeared to fall progressively from AAH through AIS, MIA and invasive adenocarcinoma. The findings reflected association rather than direct causation, and larger cohorts with long-term follow-up and longitudinal biopsies were considered necessary. Compared with EGFR-mutant or double wild-type lesions, KRAS-mutant nodules had the highest T cell clonality. Because every patient came from Japan and China, how well the results apply to Western populations was uncertain. The highest clonality was observed in normal lung, whereas higher T cell density and diversity but lower clonality appeared to be present in later-stage lesions.

This clone was seen only a few times. Its antigen has not been determined. Per-base qualities were not stored, and no clone one base away is much larger. TCR beta CDR3 regions were sequenced from DNA using the immunoSEQ hsTCRbeta Kit. Under the source paper's analysis protocol: The ImmunoSEQ Analyzer was used to analyse the TCR sequencing data. T cell clonality was defined as 1 minus Pielou's evenness computed on productive rearrangements. T cell diversity was measured with the inverse Simpson index on productive templates. T cell density was defined as TCR beta template counts normalized to usable DNA, with usable DNA estimated by amplifying and sequencing housekeeping genes. TCR metrics were compared across histologic stages using two-sided Kruskal-Wallis tests. Sourced from immuneACCESS, this table was stored by TCRdb with only in-frame sequences that have V and J called. A share of the clones is absent; for the studies checked, an unresolved V gene accounts for under half, and the remainder has no known explanation. V, J and clone size are those of that table, while D and trimming were read from the DNA. The sample data list tens of thousands of clones, and roughly 74% of these were observed just once. Under 7.5% of the sample goes to the ten largest clones.

Resection was performed on patients in Japan or China between about 2013 and 2018. Two lung cancer pathologists independently confirmed the histologic diagnosis of each case on H&E slides. Premalignant or tumor cells were enriched for nucleic acid extraction by macro-dissection performed after pathologic assessment. The AllPrep DNA/RNA FFPE Kit was used to isolate DNA from FFPE tissue. CDR1 and CDR2 are read off the germline V gene as MGHRA and YSYEKL. Between the V and J ends, shortened by 0 bases and 8 bases respectively, the junction contains 11 bases. The cysteine opens and the phenylalanine closes a CDR3 of 13 amino acids. This entry keeps only the CDR3 DNA: 39 bases, framed from base 1.

This receptor was obtained from a person in their sixties or seventies with lung adenocarcinoma. The specimen sequenced was FFPE invasive lung adenocarcinoma tissue. In light of the paper, this sample's cell subset or site label describes: frankly invasive lung adenocarcinoma (ADC). In this chain, TRBV4-1 is recombined with TRBJ2-7; a tentative D match to TRBD1 spans 6 bases. The sequenced DNA: TGCGCCAGCAGCCAAGATGAAGGGGGAAAGCAGTACTTC. Its protein product is CASSQDEGGKQYF.